These T cell receptor beta chains were read from a single sample in a study of blood T cell repertoires in COVID-19. Generated by immunoSEQ multiplex PCR, the TCRdb table keeps only in-frame clones and is missing some. The sample yields about 110,000 clones, approximately 86% seen once. The sequencing sample was made of peripheral blood. These receptors were collected from a man aged 35-49 years with acute or convalescent COVID-19. Both conserved end residues are part of each CDR3. A D gene is named only where the DNA matches it firmly. Size tells how often a clone was seen (once, few, many) or the class of an expanded clone, and some rows leave it out.

d_gene | j_gene | v_gene | abundance | CDR3nt | CDR3aa
- | TRBJ1-3 | TRBV4-1 | - | TGCGCCAGCAGCCAAGATCGGAAGGGGCGATCTGGAAACACCATATATTTT | CASSQDRKGRSGNTIYF
TRBD2 | TRBJ2-1 | TRBV3-1/TRBV3-2 | few | TGTGCCAGCAGCCAGGGTTTCTCTAGCGGGGACGGGAATGAGCAGTTCTTC | CASSQGFSSGDGNEQFF
- | TRBJ2-1 | TRBV4-1 | - | TGCGCCAGCAGCCAAGCCGGGGTCGACACCTACAATGAGCAGTTCTTC | CASSQAGVDTYNEQFF
TRBD1 | TRBJ1-6 | TRBV6-1 | - | TGTGCCAGCAGTGAATATATCGGGACAGGGGACTCACCCCTCCACTTT | CASSEYIGTGDSPLHF
TRBD1 | TRBJ1-2 | TRBV6-5 | - | TGTGCCAGCAGCTGGGGACAGGCACCCGATTGGGGCTACACCTTC | CASSWGQAPDWGYTF
TRBD1 | TRBJ2-3 | TRBV30 | - | TGTGCCTGGAGTGTCGGGACAGGGTTAGCGGCAGATACGCAGTATTTT | CAWSVGTGLAADTQYF
- | TRBJ2-1 | TRBV3-1/TRBV3-2 | - | TGTGCCAGCAGCCAAGGTTCCGGGACTCCCGTTTTCTTC | CASSQGSGTPVFF
- | TRBJ1-5 | TRBV30 | few | TGTGCCTGGAGTCTGGGGGCTTGGGGCAATCAGCCCCAGCATTTT | CAWSLGAWGNQPQHF
TRBD1 | TRBJ1-1 | TRBV5-4 | - | TGTGCCAGCAGCTTGGACAGGGGGTGGAACACTGAAGCTTTCTTT | CASSLDRGWNTEAFF
- | TRBJ2-3 | TRBV6-4 | - | TGTGCCAGCAGTGACCTTAGCTTGGCGGGGTGCACAGATACGCAGTATTTT | CASSDLSLAGCTDTQYF
- | TRBJ1-3 | TRBV9 | - | TGTGCCAGCAGCGTAGATTACTCTGGAAACACCATATATTTT | CASSVDYSGNTIYF
- | TRBJ2-5 | TRBV5-1 | - | TGCGCCAGCAGCCCGGCGCCCAGGCGCCAAGAGACCCAGTACTTC | CASSPAPRRQETQYF
TRBD1 | TRBJ1-3 | TRBV5-3 | - | TGTGCCAGAAGCCTGAGTCCGGGACAGACACCGGGAAACACCATATATTTT | CARSLSPGQTPGNTIYF
- | TRBJ1-3 | TRBV5-1 | - | TGCGCCAGCAGCTTGACGGCAGCGGGAAACACCATATATTTT | CASSLTAAGNTIYF
TRBD1 | TRBJ1-6 | TRBV2 | few | TGTGCCAGCAGGGGACAGGCCGCGGCGGGTTCACCCCTCCACTTT | CASRGQAAAGSPLHF
TRBD2 | TRBJ2-1 | TRBV10-3 | - | TGTGCCGCTGATAGCGGGAGCCCCTACAATGAGCAGTTCTTC | CAADSGSPYNEQFF
- | TRBJ2-3 | TRBV11-3 | - | TGTGCCAGCAGCTTAGATTCTAAGGATACGCAGTATTTT | CASSLDSKDTQYF
- | TRBJ1-5 | TRBV19 | - | TGTGCCAGTATGGGGACATATAGCAATCAGCCCCAGCATTTT | CASMGTYSNQPQHF
- | TRBJ1-1 | TRBV30 | - | TGTGCCTGGAGCCACAACAGGGCCATGAACACTGAAGCTTTCTTT | CAWSHNRAMNTEAFF
TRBD1 | TRBJ2-1 | TRBV2 | - | TGTGCCAGCAGCCGGGACAGGGTAGTAGATGAGCAGTTCTTC | CASSRDRVVDEQFF
TRBD2 | TRBJ2-3 | TRBV10-3 | - | TGTGCCACTCGACATGCGGGGGGGGGCCTTGATACGCAGTATTTT | CATRHAGGGLDTQYF
TRBD2 | TRBJ2-1 | TRBV11-3 | - | TGTGCCAGCAGCCGGACTAGCGGGAGCTACAATGAGCAGTTCTTC | CASSRTSGSYNEQFF
- | TRBJ1-5 | TRBV5-6 | - | TGTGCCAGCAGCTTTAGGGGGGGCGCTGGCAATCAGCCCCAGCATTTT | CASSFRGGAGNQPQHF
TRBD1 | TRBJ1-4 | TRBV19 | - | TGTGCCACGTCGCCGGGACACAGGGGCACTAATGAAAAACTGTTTTTT | CATSPGHRGTNEKLFF
- | TRBJ1-2 | TRBV6-5 | - | TGTGCCAGCAGTCCGGGGGAGGGCTACACCTTC | CASSPGEGYTF
TRBD2 | TRBJ2-3 | TRBV3-1/TRBV3-2 | - | TGTGCCAGCAGCCAAGATACCGCTAGCGGGATCACAGATACGCAGTATTTT | CASSQDTASGITDTQYF